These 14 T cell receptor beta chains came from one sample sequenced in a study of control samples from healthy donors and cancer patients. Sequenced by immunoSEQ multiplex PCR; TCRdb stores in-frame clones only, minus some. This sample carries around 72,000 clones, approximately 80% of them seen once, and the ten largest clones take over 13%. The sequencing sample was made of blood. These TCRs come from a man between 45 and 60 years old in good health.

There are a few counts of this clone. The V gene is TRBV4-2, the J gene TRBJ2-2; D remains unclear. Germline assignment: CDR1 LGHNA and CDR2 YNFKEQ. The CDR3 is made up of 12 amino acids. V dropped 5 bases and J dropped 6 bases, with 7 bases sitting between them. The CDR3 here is CASSGRAGELFF. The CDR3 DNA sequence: TGTGCCAGCAGCGGAAGGGCCGGGGAGCTGTTTTTT.

CDR3 DNA sequence: TGTGCCAGCAGGTCTTTAACAGGGACTGAGCAGTTCTTC. Encoded protein: CASRSLTGTEQFF. The chain couples TRBV3-1 (or the pseudogene TRBV3-2) to TRBJ2-1; a weak D match, TRBD1 (6 bases). Germline loops: CDR1 LGHDT, CDR2 YNNKEL (reference sequence). The CDR3 contains 13 residues. Trimming removed 6 bases at V and 9 bases at J, with 15 bases between.

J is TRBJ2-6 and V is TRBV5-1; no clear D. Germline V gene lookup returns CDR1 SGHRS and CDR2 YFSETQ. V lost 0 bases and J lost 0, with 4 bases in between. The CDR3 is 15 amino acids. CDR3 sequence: CASSLGHSGANVLTF. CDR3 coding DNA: TGCGCCAGCAGCTTGGGCCACTCTGGGGCCAACGTCCTGACTTTC. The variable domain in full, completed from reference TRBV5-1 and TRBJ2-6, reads KAGVTQTPRYLIKTRGQQVTLSCSPISGHRSVSWYQQTPGQGLQFLFEYFSETQRNKGNFPGRFSGRQFSNSRSEMNVSTLELGDSALYLCASSLGHSGANVLTFGAGSRLTVL.

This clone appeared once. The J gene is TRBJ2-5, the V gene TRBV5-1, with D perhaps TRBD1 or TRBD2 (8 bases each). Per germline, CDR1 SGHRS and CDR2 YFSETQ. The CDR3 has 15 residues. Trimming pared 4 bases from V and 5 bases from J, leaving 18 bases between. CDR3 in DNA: TGCGCCAGCAGCCCCGGACAGGGCGGGGGGGAGACCCAGTACTTC. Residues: CASSPGQGGGETQYF.

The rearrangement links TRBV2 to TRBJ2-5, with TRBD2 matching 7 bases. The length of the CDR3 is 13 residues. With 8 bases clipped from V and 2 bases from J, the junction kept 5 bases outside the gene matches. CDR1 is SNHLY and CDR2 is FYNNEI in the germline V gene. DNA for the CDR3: TGTGCCAGCTCCGCTAGCGGACAAGAGACCCAGTACTTC. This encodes CASSASGQETQYF.

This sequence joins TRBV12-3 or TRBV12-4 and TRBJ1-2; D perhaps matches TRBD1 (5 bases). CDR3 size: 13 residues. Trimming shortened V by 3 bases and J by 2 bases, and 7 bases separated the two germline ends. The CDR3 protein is CASSLGGNYGYTF. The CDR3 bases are TGTGCCAGCAGTTTGGGGGGAAACTATGGCTACACCTTC.

The CDR3 reads CASSLHIPGELFF. CDR3 sequence (DNA): TGTGCCAGCAGCTTACACATACCCGGGGAGCTGTTTTTT. The chain is built from TRBV7-8 and TRBJ2-2; no definite D call. The CDR3 runs 13 residues. V was cut by 2 bases and J by 6 bases, with 7 bases left in between. The germline V gene encodes CDR1 SGHVS and CDR2 FQNEAQ.

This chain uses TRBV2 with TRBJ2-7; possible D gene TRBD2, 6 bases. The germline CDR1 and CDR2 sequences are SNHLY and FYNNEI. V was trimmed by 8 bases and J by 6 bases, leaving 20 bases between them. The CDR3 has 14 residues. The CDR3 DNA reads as TGTGCCAGCGAGGAGGGAGCAGGCGTATCCGAGCAGTACTTC. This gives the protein CASEEGAGVSEQYF.

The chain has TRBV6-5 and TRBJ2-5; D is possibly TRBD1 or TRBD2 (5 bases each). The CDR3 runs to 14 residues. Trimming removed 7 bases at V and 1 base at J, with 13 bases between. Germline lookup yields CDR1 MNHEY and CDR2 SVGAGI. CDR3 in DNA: TGTGCCAGCACACGGGGACCTTCCCAAGAGACCCAGTACTTC. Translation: CASTRGPSQETQYF.

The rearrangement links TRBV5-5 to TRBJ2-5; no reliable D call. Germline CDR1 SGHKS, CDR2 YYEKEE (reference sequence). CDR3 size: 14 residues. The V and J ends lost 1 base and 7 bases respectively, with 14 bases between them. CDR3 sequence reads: CASSLLGSWGTQYF. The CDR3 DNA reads TGTGCCAGCAGCTTGTTAGGGTCCTGGGGGACCCAGTACTTC.

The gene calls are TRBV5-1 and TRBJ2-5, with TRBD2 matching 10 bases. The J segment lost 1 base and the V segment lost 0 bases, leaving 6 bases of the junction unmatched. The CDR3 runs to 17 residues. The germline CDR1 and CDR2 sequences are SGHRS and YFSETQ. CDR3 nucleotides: TGCGCCAGCAGCTTGGCTCCTAGCGGGAGAACCCAAGAGACCCAGTACTTC. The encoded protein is CASSLAPSGRTQETQYF.

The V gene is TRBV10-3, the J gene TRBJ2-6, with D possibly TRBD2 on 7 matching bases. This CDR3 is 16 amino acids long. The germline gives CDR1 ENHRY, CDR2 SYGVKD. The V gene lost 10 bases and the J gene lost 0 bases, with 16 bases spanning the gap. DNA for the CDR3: TGTGCCAGCCGGGGGGCGGGGTCCTCTGGGGCCAACGTCCTGACTTTC. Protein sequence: CASRGAGSSGANVLTF.

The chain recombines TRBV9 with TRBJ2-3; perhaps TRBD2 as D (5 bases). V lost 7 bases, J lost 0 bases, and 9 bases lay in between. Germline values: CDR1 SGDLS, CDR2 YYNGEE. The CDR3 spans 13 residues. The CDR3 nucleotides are TGTGCCAGCGGGGAGACAAGCACAGATACGCAGTATTTT. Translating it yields CASGETSTDTQYF.

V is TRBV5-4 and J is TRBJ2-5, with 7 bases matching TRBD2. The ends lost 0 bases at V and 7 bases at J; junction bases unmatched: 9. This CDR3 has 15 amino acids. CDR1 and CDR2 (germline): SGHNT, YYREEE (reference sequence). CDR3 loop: CASSLDRTREGTQYF. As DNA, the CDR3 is TGTGCCAGCAGCTTGGATAGGACGAGGGAGGGGACCCAGTACTTC.